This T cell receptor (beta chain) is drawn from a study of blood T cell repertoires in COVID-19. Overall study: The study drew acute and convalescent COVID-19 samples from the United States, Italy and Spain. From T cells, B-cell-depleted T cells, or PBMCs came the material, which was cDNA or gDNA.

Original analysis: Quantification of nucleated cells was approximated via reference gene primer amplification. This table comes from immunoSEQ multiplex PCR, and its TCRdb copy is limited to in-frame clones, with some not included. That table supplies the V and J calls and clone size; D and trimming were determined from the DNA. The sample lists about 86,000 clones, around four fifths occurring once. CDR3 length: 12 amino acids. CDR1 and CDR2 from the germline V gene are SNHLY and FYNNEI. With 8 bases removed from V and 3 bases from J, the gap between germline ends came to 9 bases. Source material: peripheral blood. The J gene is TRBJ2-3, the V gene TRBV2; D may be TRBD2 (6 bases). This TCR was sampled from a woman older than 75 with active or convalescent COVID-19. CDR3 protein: CASSRETDTQYF. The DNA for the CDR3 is TGTGCCAGCTCTCGGGAGACAGATACGCAGTATTTT.